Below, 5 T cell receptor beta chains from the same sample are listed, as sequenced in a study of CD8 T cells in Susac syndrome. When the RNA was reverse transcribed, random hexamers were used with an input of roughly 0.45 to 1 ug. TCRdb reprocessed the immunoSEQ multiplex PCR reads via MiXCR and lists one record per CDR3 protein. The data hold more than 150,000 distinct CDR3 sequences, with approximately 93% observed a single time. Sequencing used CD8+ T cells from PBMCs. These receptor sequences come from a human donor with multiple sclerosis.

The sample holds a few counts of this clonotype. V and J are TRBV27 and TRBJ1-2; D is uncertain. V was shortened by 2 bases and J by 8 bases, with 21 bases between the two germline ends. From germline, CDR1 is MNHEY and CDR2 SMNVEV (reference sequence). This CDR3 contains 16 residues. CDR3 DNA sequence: TGTGCCAGCAGTTTAGGTCCCCCCGGCTTTAACTGGGGCTACACCTTC. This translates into CASSLGPPGFNWGYTF.

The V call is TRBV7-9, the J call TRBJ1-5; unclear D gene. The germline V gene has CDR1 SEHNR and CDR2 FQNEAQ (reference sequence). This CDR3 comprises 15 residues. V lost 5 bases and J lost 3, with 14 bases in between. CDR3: CASSPEGPHNQPQHF. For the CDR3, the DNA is TGTGCCAGCAGCCCCGAGGGCCCGCACAATCAGCCCCAGCATTTT.

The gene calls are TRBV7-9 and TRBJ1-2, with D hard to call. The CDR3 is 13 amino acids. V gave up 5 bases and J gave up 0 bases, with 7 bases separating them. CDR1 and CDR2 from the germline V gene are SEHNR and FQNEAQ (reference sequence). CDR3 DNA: TGTGCCAGCAGCCGCTCCGCTAACTATGGCTACACCTTC. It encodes CASSRSANYGYTF.

The CDR3 nucleotides read TGTGCCAGCTCGACCCGGGCTCCTCCTAACTATGGCTACACCTTC. This sequence encodes CASSTRAPPNYGYTF. The J gene is TRBJ1-2, the V gene TRBV11-3; no reliable D call. Germline V gives CDR1 SGHNT, CDR2 YENEEA. Between the trimmed V and J ends, which lost 8 bases and 0 bases, there was a span of 16 bases. The length of the CDR3 is 15 residues.

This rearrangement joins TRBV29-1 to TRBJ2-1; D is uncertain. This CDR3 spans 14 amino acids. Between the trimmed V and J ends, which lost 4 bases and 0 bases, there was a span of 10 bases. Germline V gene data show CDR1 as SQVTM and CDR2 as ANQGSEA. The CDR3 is CSVVVPGSYNEQFF. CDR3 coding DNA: TGCAGCGTTGTAGTCCCAGGCTCCTACAATGAGCAGTTCTTC.